Listed below are T cell receptor beta chains from one sample, sequenced in a study of blood T cell repertoires in COVID-19. Method: immunoSEQ multiplex PCR; TCRdb's copy keeps in-frame clones and lacks some. The table lists approximately 90,000 clones, 65% to 90% of them singletons, with 3.8% in the top ten. What was sequenced was peripheral blood. These receptors all stem from a man aged 55 to 69 with acute or convalescent COVID-19. CDR3s include the opening cysteine and the closing phenylalanine or tryptophan. The D gene is left open where the match is weak. The size field is filled for only some rows; it gives once, few, many or a size class.

TRBV13	-	TRBD2	TRBJ2-7	CASSLRLAGYEQYF	TGTGCCAGCAGCTTAAGACTAGCGGGCTACGAGCAGTACTTC
TRBV2	-	-	TRBJ2-7	CASTQGGSYEQYF	TGTGCCAGCACGCAGGGGGGTTCCTACGAGCAGTACTTC
TRBV16	few	-	TRBJ1-2	CASSLSRANYGYTF	TGTGCCAGCAGCCTGAGCAGGGCTAACTATGGCTACACCTTC
TRBV14	-	-	TRBJ2-6	CASSQVRRANGANVLTF	TGTGCCAGCAGCCAAGTGCGCAGGGCTAATGGGGCCAACGTCCTGACTTTC
TRBV7-9	many	-	TRBJ2-2	CASSFWGANTGELFF	TGTGCCAGCAGCTTTTGGGGGGCGAACACCGGGGAGCTGTTTTTT
TRBV9	-	TRBD1	TRBJ2-4	CASSVGGGASKNIQYF	TGTGCCAGCAGCGTAGGAGGGGGCGCGTCCAAAAACATTCAGTACTTC
TRBV18	-	-	TRBJ2-3	CASSPRLGRTDTQYF	TGTGCCAGCTCACCACGACTGGGGAGAACAGATACGCAGTATTTT
TRBV6-2/TRBV6-3	-	TRBD2	TRBJ2-1	CASSYARGLAGGLSYNEQFF	TGTGCCAGCAGTTACGCGCGTGGGCTAGCGGGAGGTCTCTCCTACAATGAGCAGTTCTTC
TRBV19	once	-	TRBJ1-1	CASSIAGLDEAFF	TGTGCCAGTAGTATCGCAGGGCTAGATGAAGCTTTCTTT
TRBV7-2	-	TRBD1	TRBJ2-6	CASRRTGRDGANVLTF	TGTGCCAGCAGACGGACAGGGCGTGACGGGGCCAACGTCCTGACTTTC
TRBV6-6	-	-	TRBJ2-3	CASSYLGDTQYF	TGTGCCAGCAGTTACCTCGGAGATACGCAGTATTTT
TRBV29-1	once	-	TRBJ2-3	CSVEGVASQYF	TGCAGCGTTGAGGGAGTAGCGTCGCAGTATTTT
TRBV6-5	-	TRBD2	TRBJ2-1	CAVRASGENNEQFF	TGTGCCGTTCGGGCTAGCGGGGAAAACAATGAGCAGTTCTTC
TRBV10-1	-	TRBD2	TRBJ2-1	CASSESITSGRAGEQFF	TGCGCCAGCAGTGAGTCGATTACTAGCGGGAGGGCCGGTGAGCAGTTCTTC
TRBV30	-	TRBD2	TRBJ2-5	CAWSVERELQETQYF	TGTGCCTGGAGTGTTGAGCGGGAACTCCAAGAGACCCAGTACTTC
TRBV7-6	-	TRBD2	TRBJ2-2	CASSLASGTPRGELFF	TGTGCCAGCAGCTTAGCTAGCGGGACCCCACGCGGGGAGCTGTTTTTT
TRBV30	once	TRBD1	TRBJ1-4	CAWTGQENEKLFF	TGTGCCTGGACGGGACAGGAGAATGAAAAACTGTTTTTT
TRBV6-2/TRBV6-3	-	-	TRBJ2-3	CASSRPGGLGSDTQYF	TGTGCCAGCAGTCGCCCCGGCGGGCTCGGCTCAGATACGCAGTATTTT
TRBV5-6	-	-	TRBJ2-7	CASSFSRYEQYF	TGTGCCAGCAGCTTCTCCCGCTACGAGCAGTACTTC
TRBV4-2	few	-	TRBJ2-7	CASSQGFRLEDEQYF	TGTGCCAGCAGCCAAGGTTTCCGACTAGAGGACGAGCAGTACTTC
TRBV4-1	-	-	TRBJ2-3	CASSRGLYTDTQYF	TGCGCCAGCAGCCGGGGGCTATACACAGATACGCAGTATTTT
TRBV19	-	-	TRBJ1-2	CASSTDSSYYGYTF	TGTGCCAGTAGTACGGACAGTTCCTACTATGGCTACACCTTC
TRBV5-1	-	-	TRBJ1-4	CASRFDRPDEKLFF	TGCGCCAGCAGGTTTGACAGACCGGATGAAAAACTGTTTTTT